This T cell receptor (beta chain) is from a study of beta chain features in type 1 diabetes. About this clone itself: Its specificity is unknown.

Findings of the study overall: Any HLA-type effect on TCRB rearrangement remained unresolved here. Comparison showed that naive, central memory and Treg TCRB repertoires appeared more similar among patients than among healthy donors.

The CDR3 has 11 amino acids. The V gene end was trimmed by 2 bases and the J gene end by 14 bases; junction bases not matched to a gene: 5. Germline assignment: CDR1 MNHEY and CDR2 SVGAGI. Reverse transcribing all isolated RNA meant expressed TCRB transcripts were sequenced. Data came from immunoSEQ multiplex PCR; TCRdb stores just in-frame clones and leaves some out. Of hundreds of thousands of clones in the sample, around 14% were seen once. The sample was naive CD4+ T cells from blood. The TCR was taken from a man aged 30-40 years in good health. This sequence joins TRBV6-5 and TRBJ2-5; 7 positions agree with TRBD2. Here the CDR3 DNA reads TGTGCCAGCAGTTACGTTGGGACTACTTACTTC. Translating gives CASSYVGTTYF.